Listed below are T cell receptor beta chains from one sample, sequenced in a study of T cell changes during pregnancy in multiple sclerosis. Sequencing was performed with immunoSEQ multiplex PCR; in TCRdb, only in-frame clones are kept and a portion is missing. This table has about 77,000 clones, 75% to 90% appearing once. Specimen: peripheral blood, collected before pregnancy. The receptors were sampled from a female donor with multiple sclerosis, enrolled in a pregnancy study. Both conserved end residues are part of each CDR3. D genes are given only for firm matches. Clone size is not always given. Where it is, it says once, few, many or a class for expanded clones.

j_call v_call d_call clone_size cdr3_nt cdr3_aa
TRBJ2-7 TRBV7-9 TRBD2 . TGTGCCAGCAGCGCAGCCGGGGCGGGGGGGATATACGAGCAGTACTTC CASSAAGAGGIYEQYF
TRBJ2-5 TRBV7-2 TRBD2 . TGTGCCAGCAGCCCAGGACTAGCGAGGAAGACCCAGTACTTC CASSPGLARKTQYF
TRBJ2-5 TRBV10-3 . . TGTGCCACCTCCCCTGGCGGGGAGACCCAGTACTTC CATSPGGETQYF
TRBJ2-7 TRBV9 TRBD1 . TGTGCCAGCAGCGACGGGACAGGGTTCTACGAGCAGTACTTC CASSDGTGFYEQYF
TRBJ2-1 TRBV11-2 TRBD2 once TGTGCCAGCAGCTTAGCCGGGGGGGCCAAGATCCTTGAGCAGTTCTTC CASSLAGGAKILEQFF
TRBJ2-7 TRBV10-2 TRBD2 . TGCGCCAGCAGCCACGGACTAGCGGGGGGCCATATTTCCTACGAGCAGTACTTC CASSHGLAGGHISYEQYF
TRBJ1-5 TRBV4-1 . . TGCGCCAGCAGCCAAGAACCAGGTTATAGCAATCAGCCCCAGCATTTT CASSQEPGYSNQPQHF
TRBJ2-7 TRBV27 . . TGTGCCAGCGGTCCGCTAGCTATACACTCCTACGAGCAGTACTTC CASGPLAIHSYEQYF
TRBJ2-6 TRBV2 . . TGTGCCAGCAGCCAGGGACTGAGTTCTGGGGCCAACGTCCTGACTTTC CASSQGLSSGANVLTF
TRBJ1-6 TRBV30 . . TGTGCCTGGGGGGCCCTCCTTTCATCACCCCTCCACTTT CAWGALLSSPLHF
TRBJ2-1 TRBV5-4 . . TGTGCCAGCAGCTTGAGTACCTGGAAGGGGATCACCTACAATGAGCAGTTCTTC CASSLSTWKGITYNEQFF
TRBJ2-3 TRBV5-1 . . TGCGCCAGTCCTGATTCCGGGAGGGGGCAGAAAGATACGCAGTATTTT CASPDSGRGQKDTQYF
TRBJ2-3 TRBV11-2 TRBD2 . TGTGCCAGCAGCTTAATACTAGCGGGGGACACAGATACGCAGTATTTT CASSLILAGDTDTQYF
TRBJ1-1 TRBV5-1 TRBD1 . TGCGCCAGCAGCCCGGACAGGGGGCTGAACACTGAAGCTTTCTTT CASSPDRGLNTEAFF
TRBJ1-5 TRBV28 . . TGTGCCAGCAGGCTATCCGGGACGGACTATAGCAATCAGCCCCAGCATTTT CASRLSGTDYSNQPQHF
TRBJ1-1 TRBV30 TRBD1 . TGTGCCTCGCAGGGGGCAGGGCCCGGACTAGAAGCTTTCTTT CASQGAGPGLEAFF
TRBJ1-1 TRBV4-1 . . TGCGCCAGCAGCCAAGTCCTAGGGAACACTGAAGCTTTCTTT CASSQVLGNTEAFF
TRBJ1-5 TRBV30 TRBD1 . TGTGCCTGGAGCCCCAGGGGGTCTCATCAGCCCCAGCATTTT CAWSPRGSHQPQHF
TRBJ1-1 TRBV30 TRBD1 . TGTGCCTGGGCCCCAGGGGGTGAAGCTTTCTTT CAWAPGGEAFF
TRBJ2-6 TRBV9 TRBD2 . TGTGCCAGCACCCGGGGGGACGGCTTCTCTGGGGCCAACGTCCTGACTTTC CASTRGDGFSGANVLTF
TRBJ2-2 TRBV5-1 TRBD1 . TGCGCCAGCAGCTTGGCGGGACAGGGTACGGCCGGGGAGCTGTTTTTT CASSLAGQGTAGELFF
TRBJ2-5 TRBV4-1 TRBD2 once TGCGCCAGCAGCCAAGCCATCCAGCGGGGACAAGAGACCCAGTACTTC CASSQAIQRGQETQYF
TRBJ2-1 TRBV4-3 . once TGCGCCAGCAGCCAAACTACGACGGGGTACAATGAGCAGTTCTTC CASSQTTTGYNEQFF
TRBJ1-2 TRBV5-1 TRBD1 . TGCGCCAGCAGGAAAGAGGAGGGGACAGGGACAGTTAACCGCGATGGCTACACCTTC CASRKEEGTGTVNRDGYTF
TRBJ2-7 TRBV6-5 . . TGTGCCAGCAGTGCCTTTGCGGGGAGCTCCTACGAGCAGTACTTC CASSAFAGSSYEQYF
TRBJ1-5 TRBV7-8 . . TGTGCCAGCAGCCTTAGGAGGGGAGAGCCCCAGCATTTT CASSLRRGEPQHF
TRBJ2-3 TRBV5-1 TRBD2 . TGCGCCAGCAGCTTGGGCCTGACTAGCGGGGGAACCACAGATACGCAGTATTTT CASSLGLTSGGTTDTQYF
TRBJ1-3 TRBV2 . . TGTGCCAGCAGTGATTATCCGGGGTCTCCTGGAAACACCATATATTTT CASSDYPGSPGNTIYF
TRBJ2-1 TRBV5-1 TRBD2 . TGCGCCAGCAGCACCCTAGCGGGGGGGCCATCCTACAATGAGCAGTTCTTC CASSTLAGGPSYNEQFF
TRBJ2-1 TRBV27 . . TGTGCCAGTAGCCAGGGATACAATGAGCAGTTCTTC CASSQGYNEQFF
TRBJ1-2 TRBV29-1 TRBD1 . TGCAGCGTTGCTCCGGGGACAGACTATGGCTACACCTTC CSVAPGTDYGYTF
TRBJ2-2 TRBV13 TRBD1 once TGTGCCAGCAGCTTACTGACAGGGTCCACCGGGGAGCTGTTTTTT CASSLLTGSTGELFF
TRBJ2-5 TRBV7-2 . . TGTGCCTGCGGAGGGTTTGGAGAGACCCAGTACTTC CACGGFGETQYF
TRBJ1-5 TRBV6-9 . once TGTGCCAGCGGAGCTCAAAACAGGGTAGGCGGTCAGCCCCAGCATTTT CASGAQNRVGGQPQHF
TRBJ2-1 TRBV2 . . TGTGCCAGCAGTGAAAACAGGGCCAATGAGCAGTTCTTC CASSENRANEQFF
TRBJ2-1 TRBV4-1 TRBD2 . TGCGCCAGCAGCCAACCCACCAGCGGGGCGTTCTACAATGAGCAGTTCTTC CASSQPTSGAFYNEQFF
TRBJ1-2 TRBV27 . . TGTGCCAGCAGTTTATTAGGAGGTCGTGCCTATGGCTACACCTTC CASSLLGGRAYGYTF
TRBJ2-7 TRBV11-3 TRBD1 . TGTGCCAGCAGCTCGGGGACAGCCCCCTACGAGCAGTACTTC CASSSGTAPYEQYF
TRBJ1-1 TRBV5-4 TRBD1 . TGTGCCAGCAGCTGGACAGGAGCGGGTGAAGCTTTCTTT CASSWTGAGEAFF
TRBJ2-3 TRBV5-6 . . TGTGCCAGCAGCTTGGCACAGGGATCAGATACGCAGTATTTT CASSLAQGSDTQYF
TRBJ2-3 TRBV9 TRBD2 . TGTGCCAGCAGCGAGCGGGGGCAGTTCAGAGCTACGCAGTATTTT CASSERGQFRATQYF